The text below deals with one T cell receptor (beta chain). This clonotype was seen many times. Which antigen it targets is not known. It has no much larger one-base neighbor in the sample; base qualities were not kept. These data come from a study of T-cell reconstitution after alpha-beta-depleted transplantation in children listed by TCRdb under 2016. At the level of the whole study: Using TCR repertoire profiling, the study quantitatively followed how T-cell immune reconstitution unfolded in children after TCRalphabeta/CD19-depleted allogeneic hematopoietic cell transplantation. The paper's findings and limits, for the study overall: In some patients, the high TCRbeta diversity seen at day 60 was put down to recipient T cells and intrathymic progenitors that had survived conditioning. About two months after transplant, the apparently early recovery of alphabetaT-cell counts reportedly depended on just several hundred clones that had expanded rapidly and came from non-depleted graft cells. Over subsequent months, a decline in hyperexpanded clone frequencies was noted, and after one year, T-cell counts and TCRbeta diversity were mostly ascribed to newly produced T cells.

In the paper's terms, the treatment or condition label means: allogeneic hematopoietic cell transplantation with graft depleted of TCRalphabeta T cells and CD19 B cells. The transplant recipients were children given TCRalphabeta/CD19-depleted allogeneic hematopoietic cell grafts. Preparation of the library involved PCR. For sequencing, an Illumina HiSeq 2500 was employed. TCR libraries were prepared with molecular barcoding, using unique molecular identifiers to normalize TCRbeta repertoire quantification. TCRdb passed the public sequencing reads through fastp at Q25 and MiXCR, retaining productive beta sequences. Rows merge per CDR3 protein into single entries with the most common DNA and genes. The sample table contains over 200,000 distinct CDR3 sequences; only one count was recorded for about a tenth of them. The top ten constitute 28% of the sample. At the junction V is shortened by 7 bases and J by 3 bases; bases outside the gene matches: 10. Including cysteine and phenylalanine, the CDR3 has 15 amino acids. CDR3 DNA is the only sequence kept; it has 45 bases, read in frame from the first base. CDR1 ENHRY and CDR2 SYGVKD are derived from the germline V gene.

Recombination joined TRBV10-3 with TRBJ2-3; the junction holds 7 bases that match TRBD2. Sequencing used PBMCs, obtained before TCRalphabeta/CD19-depleted stem cell transplant. This receptor was taken from a child less than two years old with acute myeloid leukemia, due to receive a stem cell transplant. Here the CDR3 is given as CAITRAGVQTDTQYF. The bases read TGTGCCATCACCCGTGCGGGAGTTCAGACAGATACGCAGTATTTT.